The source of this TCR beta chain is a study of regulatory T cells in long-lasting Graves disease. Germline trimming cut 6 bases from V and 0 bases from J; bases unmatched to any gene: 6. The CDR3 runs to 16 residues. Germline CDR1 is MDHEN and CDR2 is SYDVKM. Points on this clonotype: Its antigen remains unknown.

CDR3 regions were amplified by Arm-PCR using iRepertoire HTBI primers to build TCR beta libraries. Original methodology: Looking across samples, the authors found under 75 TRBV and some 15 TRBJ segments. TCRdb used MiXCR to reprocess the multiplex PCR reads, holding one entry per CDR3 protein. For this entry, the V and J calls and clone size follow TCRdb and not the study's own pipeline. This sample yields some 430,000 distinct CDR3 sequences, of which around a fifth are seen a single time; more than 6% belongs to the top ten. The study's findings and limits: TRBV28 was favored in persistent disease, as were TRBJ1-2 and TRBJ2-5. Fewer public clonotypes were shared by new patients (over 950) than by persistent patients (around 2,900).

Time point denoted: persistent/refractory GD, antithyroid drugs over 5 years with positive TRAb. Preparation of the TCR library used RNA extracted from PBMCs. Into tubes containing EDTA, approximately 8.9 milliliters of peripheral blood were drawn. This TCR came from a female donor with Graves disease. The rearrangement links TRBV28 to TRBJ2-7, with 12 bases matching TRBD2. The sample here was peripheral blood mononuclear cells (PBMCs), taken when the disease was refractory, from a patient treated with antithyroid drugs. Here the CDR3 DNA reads TGTGCCAGCAGCCGACTAGCGGGGGTAAGCTCCTACGAGCAGTACTTC. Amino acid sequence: CASSRLAGVSSYEQYF.